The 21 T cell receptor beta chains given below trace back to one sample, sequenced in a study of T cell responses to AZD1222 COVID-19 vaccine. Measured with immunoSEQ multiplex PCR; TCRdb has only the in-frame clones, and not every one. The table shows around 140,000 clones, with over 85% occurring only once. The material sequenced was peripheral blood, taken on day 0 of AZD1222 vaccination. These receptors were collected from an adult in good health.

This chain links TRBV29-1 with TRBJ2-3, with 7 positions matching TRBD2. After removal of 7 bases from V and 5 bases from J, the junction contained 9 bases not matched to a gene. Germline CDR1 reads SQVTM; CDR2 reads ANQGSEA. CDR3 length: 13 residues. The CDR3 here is CSARQREGDTQYF. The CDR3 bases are TGCAGCGCGAGGCAGCGGGAAGGAGATACGCAGTATTTT.

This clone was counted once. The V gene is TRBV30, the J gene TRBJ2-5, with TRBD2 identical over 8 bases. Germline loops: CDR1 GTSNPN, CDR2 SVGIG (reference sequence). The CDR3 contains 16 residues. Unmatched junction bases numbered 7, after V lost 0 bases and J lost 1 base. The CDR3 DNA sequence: TGTGCCTGGAGTGTAGGTAGCGGGATAAGCCAAGAGACCCAGTACTTC. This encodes CAWSVGSGISQETQYF.

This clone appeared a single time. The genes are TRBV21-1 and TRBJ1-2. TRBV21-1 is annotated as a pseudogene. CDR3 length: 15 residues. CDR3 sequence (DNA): TGTGCCAGCAGCAAAGCAGGCGGGTTCTCCTATGGCTACACCTTC. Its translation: CASSKAGGFSYGYTF.

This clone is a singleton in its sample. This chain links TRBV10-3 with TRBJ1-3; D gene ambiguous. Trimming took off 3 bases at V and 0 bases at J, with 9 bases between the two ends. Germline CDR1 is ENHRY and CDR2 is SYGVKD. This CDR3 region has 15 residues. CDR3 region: CAISDLGFSGNTIYF. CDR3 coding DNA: TGTGCCATCAGTGATCTGGGCTTCTCTGGAAACACCATATATTTT.

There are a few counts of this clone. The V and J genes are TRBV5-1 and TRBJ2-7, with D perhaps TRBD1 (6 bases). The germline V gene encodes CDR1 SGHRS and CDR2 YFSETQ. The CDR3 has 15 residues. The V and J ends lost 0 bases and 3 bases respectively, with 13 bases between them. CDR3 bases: TGCGCCAGCAGCTTGGTAACAGGGAGCAACTACGAGCAGTACTTC. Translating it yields CASSLVTGSNYEQYF.

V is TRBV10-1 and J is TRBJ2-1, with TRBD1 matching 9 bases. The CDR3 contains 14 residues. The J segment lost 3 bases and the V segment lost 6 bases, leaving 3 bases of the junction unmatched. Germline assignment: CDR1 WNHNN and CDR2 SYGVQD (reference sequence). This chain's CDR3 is CASSDRGFYNEQFF. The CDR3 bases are TGCGCCAGCAGCGACAGGGGGTTCTACAATGAGCAGTTCTTC.

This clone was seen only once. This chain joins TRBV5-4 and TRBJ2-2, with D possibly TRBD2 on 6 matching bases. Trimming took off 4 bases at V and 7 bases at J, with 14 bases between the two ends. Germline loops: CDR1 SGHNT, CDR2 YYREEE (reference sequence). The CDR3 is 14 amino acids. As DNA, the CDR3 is TGTGCCAGCAGCCAGGGAGGAGGGATCGGGGAGCTGTTTTTT. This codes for CASSQGGGIGELFF.

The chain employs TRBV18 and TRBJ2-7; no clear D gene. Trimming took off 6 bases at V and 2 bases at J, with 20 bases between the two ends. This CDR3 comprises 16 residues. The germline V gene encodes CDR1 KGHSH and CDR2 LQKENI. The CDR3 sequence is CASSLTGARFTYEQYF. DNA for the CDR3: TGTGCCAGCTCCCTTACCGGCGCGCGGTTCACCTACGAGCAGTACTTC.

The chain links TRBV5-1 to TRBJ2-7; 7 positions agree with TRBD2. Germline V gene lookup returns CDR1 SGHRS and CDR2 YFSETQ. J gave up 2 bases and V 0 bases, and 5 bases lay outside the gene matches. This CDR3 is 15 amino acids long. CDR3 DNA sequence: TGCGCCAGCAGCTTGGTGGGGGGGTCAACCTACGAGCAGTACTTC. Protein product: CASSLVGGSTYEQYF.

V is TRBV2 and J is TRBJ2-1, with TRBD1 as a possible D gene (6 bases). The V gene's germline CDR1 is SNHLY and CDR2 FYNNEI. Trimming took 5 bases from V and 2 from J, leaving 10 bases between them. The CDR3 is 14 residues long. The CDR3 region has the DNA TGTGCCAGCAGTTACAGGGACCCCTACAATGAGCAGTTCTTC. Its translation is CASSYRDPYNEQFF.

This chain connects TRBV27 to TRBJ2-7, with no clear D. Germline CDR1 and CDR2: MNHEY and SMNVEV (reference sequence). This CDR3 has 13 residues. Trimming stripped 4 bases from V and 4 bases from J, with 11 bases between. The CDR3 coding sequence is TGTGCCAGCAGTTCATCCAGGCTATACGAGCAGTACTTC. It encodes CASSSSRLYEQYF.

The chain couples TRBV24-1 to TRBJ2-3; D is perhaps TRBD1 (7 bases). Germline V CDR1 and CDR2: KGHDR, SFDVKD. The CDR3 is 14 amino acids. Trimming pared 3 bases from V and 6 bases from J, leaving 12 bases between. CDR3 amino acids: CATSDRAGGDTQYF. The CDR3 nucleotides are TGTGCCACCAGTGATCGGGCAGGGGGGGATACGCAGTATTTT.

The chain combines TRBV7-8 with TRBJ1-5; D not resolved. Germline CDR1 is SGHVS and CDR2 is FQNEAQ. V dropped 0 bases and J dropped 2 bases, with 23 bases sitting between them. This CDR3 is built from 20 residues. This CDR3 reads CASSLAPGYRGRFGNQPQHF. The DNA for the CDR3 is TGTGCCAGCAGCTTAGCCCCGGGATATCGAGGGCGGTTCGGCAATCAGCCCCAGCATTTT.

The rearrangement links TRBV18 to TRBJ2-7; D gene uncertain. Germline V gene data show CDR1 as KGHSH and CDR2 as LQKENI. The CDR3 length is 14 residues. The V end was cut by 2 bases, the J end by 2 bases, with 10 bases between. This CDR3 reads CASSPRSQTYEQYF. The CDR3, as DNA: TGTGCCAGCTCACCAAGGTCACAGACCTACGAGCAGTACTTC.

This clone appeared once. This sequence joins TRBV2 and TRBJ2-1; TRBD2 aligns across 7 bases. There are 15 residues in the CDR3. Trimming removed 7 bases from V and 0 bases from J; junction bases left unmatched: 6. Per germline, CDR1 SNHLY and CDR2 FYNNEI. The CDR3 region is CASTGGGSSYNEQFF. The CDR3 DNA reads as TGTGCCAGCACCGGTGGCGGGAGCTCCTACAATGAGCAGTTCTTC.

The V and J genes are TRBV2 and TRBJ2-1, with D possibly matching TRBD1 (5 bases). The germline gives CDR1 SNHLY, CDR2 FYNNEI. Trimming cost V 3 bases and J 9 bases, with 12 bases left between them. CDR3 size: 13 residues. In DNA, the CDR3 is TGTGCCAGCAGTGACCAGGGCGTGAGTGAGCAGTTCTTC. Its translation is CASSDQGVSEQFF.

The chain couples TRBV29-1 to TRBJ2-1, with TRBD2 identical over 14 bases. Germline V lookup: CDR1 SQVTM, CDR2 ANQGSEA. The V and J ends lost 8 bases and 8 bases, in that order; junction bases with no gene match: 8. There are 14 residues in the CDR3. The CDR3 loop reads CSSWTSGRKDEQFF. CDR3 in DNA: TGCAGCTCATGGACTAGCGGGAGGAAAGATGAGCAGTTCTTC.

As DNA, the CDR3 is TGTGCCAGCAGCTTAGCTGGGTACAACGGGGAGCTGTTTTTT. Encoded protein: CASSLAGYNGELFF. J is TRBJ2-2 and V is TRBV7-9; no firm D call. The CDR3 has 14 amino acids. Between the trimmed V and J ends, which lost 0 bases and 7 bases, there was a span of 9 bases. The germline gives CDR1 SEHNR, CDR2 FQNEAQ (reference sequence).

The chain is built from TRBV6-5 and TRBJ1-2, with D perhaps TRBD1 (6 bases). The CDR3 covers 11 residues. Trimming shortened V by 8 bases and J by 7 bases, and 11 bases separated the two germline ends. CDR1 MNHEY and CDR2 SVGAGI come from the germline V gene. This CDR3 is CASGTGIGYTF. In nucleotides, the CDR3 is TGTGCCAGCGGAACAGGGATTGGCTACACCTTC.

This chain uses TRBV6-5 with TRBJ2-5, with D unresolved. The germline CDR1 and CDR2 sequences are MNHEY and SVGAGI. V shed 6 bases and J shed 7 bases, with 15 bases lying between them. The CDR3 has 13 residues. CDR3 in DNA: TGTGCCAGCAGCCGCGTTGGGTATGGGACCCAGTACTTC. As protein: CASSRVGYGTQYF.

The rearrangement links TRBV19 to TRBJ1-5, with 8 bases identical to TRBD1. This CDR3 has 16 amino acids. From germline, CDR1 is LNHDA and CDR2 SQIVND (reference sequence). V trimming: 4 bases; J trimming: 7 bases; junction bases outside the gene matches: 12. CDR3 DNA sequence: TGTGCCAGTAGTACTACAGGGGGTAGGACGGGGCAGCCCCAGCATTTT. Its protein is CASSTTGGRTGQPQHF.